One sample yielded the 22 T cell receptor beta chains listed below, sequenced in a study of shared clonotypes between healthy human individuals. Clones were sequenced by immunoSEQ multiplex PCR, and TCRdb holds only the in-frame ones, with some missing. In the table there are 2 million to 2.5 million clones, over 90% of which are singletons. Source material: naive CD4+ T cells from PBMCs. The subset was: CD45RA+ positively selected. All receptors derive from a man aged 18-30 years in good health. Some clones in this sample may be carry-over from other donors' samples.

CDR3 in DNA: TGTGCCAGCAGTGAAGAGAGGGGGGGCTATCAGCCCCAGCATTTT. This gives the protein CASSEERGGYQPQHF. This chain links TRBV2 with TRBJ1-5, with D maybe TRBD1 (6 bases). V was trimmed by 1 base and J by 5 bases, leaving 12 bases between them. Germline CDR1 reads SNHLY; CDR2 reads FYNNEI. The CDR3 contains 15 residues.

V usage is TRBV25-1 and J usage is TRBJ1-2; D unclear. Germline CDR1 reads MGHDK; CDR2 reads SYGVNS. The CDR3 length is 14 residues. V was shortened by 2 bases and J by 2 bases, with 9 bases between the two germline ends. The CDR3 region has the DNA TGTGCCAGCAGTGAAGGAGGGAGCAACTATGGCTACACCTTC. Its translation: CASSEGGSNYGYTF.

This sequence joins TRBV2 and TRBJ2-1, with unresolved D. The V gene lost 2 bases and the J gene lost 3 bases, with 5 bases spanning the gap. The CDR3 contains 13 residues. Germline lookup yields CDR1 SNHLY and CDR2 FYNNEI. This chain's CDR3 is CASSEILYNEQFF. DNA for the CDR3: TGTGCCAGCAGTGAAATTCTCTACAATGAGCAGTTCTTC.

The V call is TRBV7-3, the J call TRBJ2-3; TRBD2 agrees at 10 bases. Per the germline V gene, CDR1 is SGHTA and CDR2 is FQGTGA. Trimming took 5 bases from V and 5 from J; bases not matched to a gene: 7. There are 15 residues in the CDR3. CDR3 protein: CASSQSGRAVDTQYF. The CDR3 DNA reads as TGTGCCAGCAGCCAGAGCGGGAGGGCAGTAGATACGCAGTATTTT.

V and J are TRBV7-2 and TRBJ2-7; D might be TRBD1 (6 bases). The CDR3 is 15 amino acids. Germline V gene sequence: CDR1 SGHTA, CDR2 FQGNSA. The germline V and J ends were trimmed by 6 bases and 0 bases, with 15 bases remaining between them. The CDR3 region is CASSRRQESSYEQYF. The CDR3 DNA sequence: TGTGCCAGCAGTCGTCGACAGGAGAGCTCCTACGAGCAGTACTTC.

As regards this clone: Other DNA sequences of this sample code for an identical CDR3. The rearrangement links TRBV9 to TRBJ2-1; D is possibly TRBD2 (5 bases). The V end lost 0 bases, the J end lost 0 bases, and 10 bases lay between the germline ends. The germline V gene has CDR1 SGDLS and CDR2 YYNGEE. This CDR3 has 16 amino acids. The CDR3 nucleotides read TGTGCCAGCAGCGTAGAGTCGGGAAGCTCCTACAATGAGCAGTTCTTC. Its protein is CASSVESGSSYNEQFF.

The chain couples TRBV5-1 to TRBJ2-3; 9 nucleotides line up with TRBD2. Germline values: CDR1 SGHRS, CDR2 YFSETQ. The V and J ends lost 3 bases and 2 bases, in that order; junction bases with no gene match: 7. This CDR3 comprises 16 residues. The CDR3 protein is CASSWERGANTDTQYF. In DNA, the CDR3 is TGCGCCAGCAGCTGGGAGCGGGGGGCTAACACAGATACGCAGTATTTT.

Comments on this clone: Other DNA sequences of this sample code for an identical CDR3. The chain couples TRBV6-5 to TRBJ2-1, with D possibly matching TRBD2 (6 bases). Germline lookup yields CDR1 MNHEY and CDR2 SVGAGI. The V and J ends lost 0 bases and 5 bases respectively, with 8 bases between them. The CDR3 is 14 residues long. CDR3 in DNA: TGTGCCAGCAGTTACTCGACTAGAAACAATGAGCAGTTCTTC. It yields the protein CASSYSTRNNEQFF.

This chain connects TRBV5-1 to TRBJ1-4; a possible D gene is TRBD1 (5 bases). V was trimmed by 4 bases and J by 6 bases, leaving 13 bases between them. Germline loops: CDR1 SGHRS, CDR2 YFSETQ. The CDR3 sequence is 14 residues long. Here the CDR3 reads CASSLGPADEKLFF. The CDR3 region has the DNA TGCGCCAGCAGCCTGGGGCCCGCGGATGAAAAACTGTTTTTT.

Points on this clone: In the same sample, other DNA sequences code for this CDR3. The J gene is TRBJ1-1, the V gene TRBV18, with a possible D match to TRBD1 (6 bases). CDR1 is KGHSH, CDR2 LQKENI, per germline. V was trimmed by 2 bases and J by 1 base, leaving 11 bases between them. The CDR3 totals 15 residues. CDR3 bases: TGTGCCAGCTCACCATTATCAGGGGCGAACACTGAAGCTTTCTTT. Its protein product is CASSPLSGANTEAFF.

This clone is a singleton in its sample. V and J are TRBV19 and TRBJ2-7; D might be TRBD2 (7 bases). The germline V gene has CDR1 LNHDA and CDR2 SQIVND (reference sequence). The CDR3 loop spans 16 amino acids. V gave up 10 bases and J gave up 7 bases, with 29 bases separating them. CDR3: CATSDWGGSSVREQYF. In DNA, the CDR3 is TGTGCCACATCCGATTGGGGGGGCTCCTCGGTGCGTGAGCAGTACTTC.

The genes are TRBV6-5 and TRBJ2-7, with 9 bases lining up with TRBD2. The CDR3 extends over 15 amino acids. Germline loops: CDR1 MNHEY, CDR2 SVGAGI. V trimming: 5 bases; J trimming: 5 bases; junction bases outside the gene matches: 10. The CDR3 coding sequence is TGTGCCAGCAGTCGCCTTTGGCGGGGGGGGCACGAGCAGTACTTC. It encodes CASSRLWRGGHEQYF.

This clone was seen just once. V and J are TRBV5-1 and TRBJ2-7; 14 bases line up with TRBD2. With 4 bases clipped from V and 4 bases from J, the junction kept 10 bases outside the gene matches. Germline lookup yields CDR1 SGHRS and CDR2 YFSETQ. There are 17 residues in the CDR3. The CDR3 reads CASSGGTSGRLSYEQYF. Here the CDR3 DNA reads TGCGCCAGCAGCGGTGGGACTAGCGGGAGACTCTCGTACGAGCAGTACTTC. The full variable domain, completed using reference TRBV5-1 and TRBJ2-7, is KAGVTQTPRYLIKTRGQQVTLSCSPISGHRSVSWYQQTPGQGLQFLFEYFSETQRNKGNFPGRFSGRQFSNSRSEMNVSTLELGDSALYLCASSGGTSGRLSYEQYFGPGTRLTVT.

CDR3 loop: CASSTPLASLYEQYF. The CDR3 coding sequence is TGTGCCAGCAGTACCCCTCTAGCGTCCCTCTACGAGCAGTACTTC. The gene calls are TRBV28 and TRBJ2-7; D might be TRBD2 (6 bases). The CDR3 is 15 residues long. Germline V gene lookup returns CDR1 MDHEN and CDR2 SYDVKM. Trimming stripped 5 bases from V and 3 bases from J, with 17 bases between.

The rearrangement uses TRBV14 and TRBJ1-1; D gene uncertain. CDR1 SGHDN and CDR2 FVKESK come from the germline V gene. V lost 1 base, J lost 4 bases, and 16 bases lay in between. There are 16 residues in the CDR3. CDR3: CASSQVTDWGITEAFF. DNA for the CDR3: TGTGCCAGCAGCCAAGTAACGGACTGGGGAATCACTGAAGCTTTCTTT. Supplemented by reference TRBV14 and TRBJ1-1, the full variable domain reads EAGVTQFPSHSVIEKGQTVTLRCDPISGHDNLYWYRRVMGKEIKFLLHFVKESKQDESGMPNNRFLAERTGGTYSTLKVQPAELEDSGVYFCASSQVTDWGITEAFFGQGTRLTVV.

This clone has only one observation. This chain uses TRBV15 with TRBJ2-7; TRBD1 matches at 7 bases. Germline lookup yields CDR1 LNHNV and CDR2 YYDKDF (reference sequence). This CDR3 is 16 amino acids long. Trimming cost V 0 bases and J 2 bases; bases outside gene matches: 7. The CDR3 spells CATSRDLAGGTYEQYF. CDR3 in DNA: TGTGCCACCAGCAGAGATTTGGCAGGGGGAACCTACGAGCAGTACTTC.

V is TRBV27 and J is TRBJ2-2; D ambiguous. Germline-derived CDR1 and CDR2 are MNHEY and SMNVEV (reference sequence). The CDR3 runs to 12 residues. The V end lost 3 bases, the J end lost 8 bases, and 7 bases lay between the germline ends. The chain's CDR3 is CASSLVGGELFF. CDR3 in DNA: TGTGCCAGCAGTTTGGTTGGGGGGGAGCTGTTTTTT.

The rearrangement links TRBV5-6 to TRBJ1-1; maybe TRBD1 (6 bases). The germline V gene has CDR1 SGHDT and CDR2 YYEEEE. V lost 1 base to trimming and J lost 8 bases, with 15 bases between them. The CDR3 spans 14 residues. CDR3 coding DNA: TGTGCCAGCAGCTTGCCGGGACAAAAAAGAGAAGCTTTCTTT. This encodes CASSLPGQKREAFF.

This rearrangement joins TRBV28 to TRBJ2-5, with D perhaps TRBD2 (6 bases). Per germline, CDR1 MDHEN and CDR2 SYDVKM. The CDR3 has 14 residues. V shed 2 bases and J shed 4 bases, with 11 bases lying between them. CDR3 sequence: CASSLGGDAETQYF. CDR3 DNA: TGTGCCAGCAGTTTAGGAGGGGATGCAGAGACCCAGTACTTC.

V and J are TRBV4-3 and TRBJ1-2; D unresolved. Germline CDR1 LGHNA, CDR2 YSLEER. The length of the CDR3 is 14 residues. V gave up 4 bases and J gave up 1 base, with 10 bases separating them. As DNA, the CDR3 is TGCGCCAGCAGCCCCGCAGATTATAACTATGGCTACACCTTC. Its translation: CASSPADYNYGYTF.

This chain joins TRBV12-5 and TRBJ2-2, with 9 bases identical to TRBD1. Trimming cost V 6 bases and J 0 bases; bases outside gene matches: 8. Looked up from germline, CDR1 is LGHNT and CDR2 is FRNRAP. The CDR3 runs 17 residues. DNA of the CDR3: TGTGCTAGTGGACCTGGACAGGGGTACGCGAACACCGGGGAGCTGTTTTTT. It specifies CASGPGQGYANTGELFF.

The chain uses TRBV7-2 and TRBJ1-3; D not resolved. The germline CDR1 and CDR2 sequences are SGHTA and FQGNSA. The length of the CDR3 is 14 residues. Trimming cost V 7 bases and J 2 bases, with 12 bases left between them. The CDR3 protein is CASNFLGPGNTIYF. For the CDR3, the DNA is TGTGCCAGCAACTTCCTGGGCCCTGGAAACACCATATATTTT.